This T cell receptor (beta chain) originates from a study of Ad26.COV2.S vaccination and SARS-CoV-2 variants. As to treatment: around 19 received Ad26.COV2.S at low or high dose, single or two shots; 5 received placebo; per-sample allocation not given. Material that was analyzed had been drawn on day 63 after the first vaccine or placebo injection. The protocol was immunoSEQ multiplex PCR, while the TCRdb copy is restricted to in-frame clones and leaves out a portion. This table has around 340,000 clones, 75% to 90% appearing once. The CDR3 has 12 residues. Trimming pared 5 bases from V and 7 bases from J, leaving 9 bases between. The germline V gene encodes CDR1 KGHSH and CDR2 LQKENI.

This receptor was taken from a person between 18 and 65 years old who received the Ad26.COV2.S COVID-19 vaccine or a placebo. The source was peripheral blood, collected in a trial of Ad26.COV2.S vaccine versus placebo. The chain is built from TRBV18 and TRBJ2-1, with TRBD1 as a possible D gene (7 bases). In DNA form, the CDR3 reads TGTGCCAGCTCATCAGGGGGGAATGAGCAGTTCTTC. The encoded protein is CASSSGGNEQFF.